Listed below are T cell receptor beta chains from one sample, sequenced in a study of T cells in Graves' hyperthyroidism and ophthalmopathy. TCRdb re-called the multiplex PCR reads with MiXCR, one entry per CDR3 protein. The table lists around 350,000 distinct CDR3 sequences, around 14% of them singletons. Sequencing input: blood. These TCRs come from a woman aged 18-29 years with Graves' hyperthyroidism that later progressed to Graves' ophthalmopathy. The CDR3 runs from the conserved cysteine through the conserved F or W. D genes are given only for firm matches. Some rows have no size entry. The others give once, few or many, or a class for an expanded clone.

abundance	d_gene	v_gene	j_gene	CDR3nt	CDR3aa
many	-	TRBV12-5	TRBJ2-3	TGTGCTAGTGGTTTTGGAGTCGCGGAGGGGGCGAGACTAGCCTTCACAGATACGCAGTATTTT	CASGFGVAEGARLAFTDTQYF
-	TRBD2	TRBV7-8	TRBJ2-2	TGTGCCAGCAGCCTCACTAGCGGGAGGGCTGGGGAGCTGTTTTTT	CASSLTSGRAGELFF
many	TRBD1	TRBV20-1	TRBJ2-7	TGCAGTGCTACGGCCGGGACAGGGCCCTACGAGCAGTACTTC	CSATAGTGPYEQYF
few	-	TRBV20-1	TRBJ2-2	TGCAGTGCTAGAGATCCAGGAGCGGAGAACACCGGGGAGCTGTTTTTT	CSARDPGAENTGELFF
-	TRBD1	TRBV5-8	TRBJ2-7	TGTGCCAGCAGCCAATTCGACAGGGGTGTCAACGAGCAGTACTTC	CASSQFDRGVNEQYF
once	-	TRBV6-1	TRBJ1-6	TGTGCCAGCACCCCGAGCAGGGGTTGGTCACCCCTCCACTTT	CASTPSRGWSPLHF
few	-	TRBV4-1	TRBJ1-4	TGCGCCAGCAGCCAAGAGGACAGAACAACTAATGAAAAACTGTTTTTT	CASSQEDRTTNEKLFF
-	TRBD2	TRBV27	TRBJ2-1	TGTGCCAGCAGGACGAGACTAGCGGAGGTTAGCGATGAGCAGTTCTTC	CASRTRLAEVSDEQFF
many	TRBD1	TRBV20-1	TRBJ2-2	TGCAGTGCTAGGTACCCGGGACAGGGGAGTTCTACCGGGGAGCTGTTTTTT	CSARYPGQGSSTGELFF
many	TRBD1	TRBV27	TRBJ2-7	TGTGCCAGCAGTTCTCGACAGGGGGCCGCCTACGAGCAGTACTTC	CASSSRQGAAYEQYF
few	-	TRBV6-1	TRBJ1-4	TGTGCCAGCCACCGACAGGATAATGAAAAACTGTTTTTT	CASHRQDNEKLFF
-	-	TRBV29-1	TRBJ2-5	TGCAGCGTACTCAGGGGTTGGGGAGAGACCCAGTACTTC	CSVLRGWGETQYF
-	TRBD2	TRBV19	TRBJ2-7	TGTGCCAGTAGTATTGGGCTAGCGGATAACTACGAGCAGTACTTC	CASSIGLADNYEQYF
-	TRBD2	TRBV6-5	TRBJ2-2	TGTGCCAGCAGTTACTCGGGACTAGGGGGAGGGACCGGGGAGCTGTTTTTT	CASSYSGLGGGTGELFF
few	-	TRBV6-1	TRBJ1-1	TGTGCCAGCAGTGAGGCCAGGGTGACTGAAGCTTTCTTT	CASSEARVTEAFF
many	-	TRBV7-9	TRBJ1-6	TGTGCCAGCAGCTTAGCCCAGCCCGGACCCCTCCACTTT	CASSLAQPGPLHF
-	-	TRBV20-1	TRBJ2-7	TGCAGTGCTACTAGCAGGAGTTCCTACGAGCAGTACTTC	CSATSRSSYEQYF
few	-	TRBV6-5	TRBJ1-2	TGTGCCAGCAGTTTTGGTCCGATTTATGGCTACACCTTC	CASSFGPIYGYTF
medium-sized	TRBD1	TRBV18	TRBJ2-5	TGTGCCAGCTCACCACCGGGACAGCAAGAGACCCAGTACTTC	CASSPPGQQETQYF
-	-	TRBV2	TRBJ2-7	TGTGCCAGCAGTGGGGGGGGGACAACGAAAGTCAACGAGCAGTACTTC	CASSGGGTTKVNEQYF
-	-	TRBV9	TRBJ2-5	TGTGCCAGCAGCGTAGCTATACAAGAGACCCAGTACTTC	CASSVAIQETQYF
-	-	TRBV6-2/TRBV6-3	TRBJ2-5	TGTGCCAGCAGCGTAGAGGGTTCAGCGGAGACCCAGTACTTC	CASSVEGSAETQYF
-	-	TRBV27	TRBJ2-2	TGTGCCAGCAGTTTAAAGCTTCTTTTCGTAGGGAACACCGGGGAGCTGTTTTTT	CASSLKLLFVGNTGELFF
many	-	TRBV27	TRBJ1-5	TGTGCCAGCAGTTTATCCTACGCCAGGGGAGAGCCCCAGCATTTT	CASSLSYARGEPQHF
few	-	TRBV10-1	TRBJ2-2	TGCGCCAGCAGTGAACTAGCCTTCGGGGAGCTGTTTTTT	CASSELAFGELFF
few	-	TRBV12-3/TRBV12-4	TRBJ2-2	TGTGCCAGCAGTTTTAGACAGAACACCGGGGAGCTGTTTTTT	CASSFRQNTGELFF
many	-	TRBV5-1	TRBJ2-3	TGCGCCAGCAGGGGACGGAGCACAGATACGCAGTATTTT	CASRGRSTDTQYF
many	-	TRBV5-1	TRBJ1-1	TGCGCCAGCAGCTTGGAAGCGCAGAACACTGAAGCTTTCTTT	CASSLEAQNTEAFF
many	-	TRBV6-1	TRBJ2-7	TGTGCCAGCAGTGCTCCCAGGCTTGAATCCTACGAGCAGTACTTC	CASSAPRLESYEQYF
many	-	TRBV18	TRBJ1-4	TGTGCCAGCTCACCACGTTCCGATGCTAATGAAAAACTGTTTTTT	CASSPRSDANEKLFF
many	-	TRBV12-3/TRBV12-4	TRBJ1-1	TGTGCCAGCAGCACCGGGGTCAAGGGCACTGAAGCTTTCTTT	CASSTGVKGTEAFF
-	TRBD2	TRBV3-1	TRBJ2-6	TGTGCCAGCACCCTAGCGGGCTCTGGGGCCAACGTCCTGACTTTC	CASTLAGSGANVLTF
many	-	TRBV7-8	TRBJ2-7	TGTGCCAGCAGCTTATCCGGGAGCTTCCTCTACGAGCAGTACTTC	CASSLSGSFLYEQYF
few	-	TRBV27	TRBJ2-5	TGTGCCAGCAGTTTATCTAGGTGGGGGCGGGAGACCCAGTACTTC	CASSLSRWGRETQYF
many	-	TRBV20-1	TRBJ2-5	TGCAGTGCTACGAGACAAGGCCAAGAGACCCAGTACTTC	CSATRQGQETQYF
few	-	TRBV27	TRBJ2-1	TGTGCCAGCTTACCCCGGTCGGGGTACCTCTATGAGCAGTTCTTC	CASLPRSGYLYEQFF
many	-	TRBV28	TRBJ1-5	TGTGCCAGCAGTACACCACAGGGAACTAGCAATCAGCCCCAGCATTTT	CASSTPQGTSNQPQHF
many	-	TRBV20-1	TRBJ2-1	TGCAGTGCGGATAAAGCGACGGACCGGGTGATGCCCTCCTACAATGAGCAGTTCTTC	CSADKATDRVMPSYNEQFF
few	TRBD2	TRBV19	TRBJ2-1	TGTGCCAGTAGTACACACCCTAGCGGGAGGGCCGACAATGAGCAGTTCTTC	CASSTHPSGRADNEQFF
many	TRBD2	TRBV12-3/TRBV12-4	TRBJ2-1	TGTGCCAGCAGTCCGGGACTAGCGGTGAGCTCCTACAATGAGCAGTTCTTC	CASSPGLAVSSYNEQFF
-	-	TRBV4-1	TRBJ2-5	TGCGCCAGCAACCAAGATCAATTAACTAGAATGGAGACCCAGTACTTC	CASNQDQLTRMETQYF
-	TRBD2	TRBV2	TRBJ2-7	TGTGCCAGCAGTACACCGCCTAGCGGGACCGAGCAGTACTTC	CASSTPPSGTEQYF